The next 10 T cell receptor beta chains were all read from a single sample in a study of OX40 agonist ivuxolimab in advanced cancers. The data were produced by immunoSEQ multiplex PCR, yet TCRdb's version contains in-frame clones alone and is incomplete. The table shows more than 12,000 clones, with about four fifths occurring only once. The material sequenced was CD4+ or CD8+ T cells sorted from blood, taken in a trial of the OX40 agonist ivuxolimab. All receptors derive from an adult with an advanced solid tumor such as melanoma, head and neck, liver or kidney cancer.

Of note for this clone: The identical CDR3 is also encoded by other nucleotide sequences in the sample. The V call is TRBV14, the J call TRBJ2-1; no clear D. Trimming shortened V by 0 bases and J by 3 bases, and 9 bases separated the two germline ends. Per germline, CDR1 SGHDN and CDR2 FVKESK. The CDR3 runs to 15 residues. The chain's CDR3 is CASSQDSTGYNEQFF. DNA of the CDR3: TGTGCCAGCAGCCAAGATTCTACTGGCTACAATGAGCAGTTCTTC.

Details on this clone: This sample also contains other DNA sequences that code for the same CDR3. V and J are TRBV5-6 and TRBJ1-2, with D unresolved. CDR1 SGHDT and CDR2 YYEEEE come from the germline V gene. This CDR3 comprises 12 residues. Trimming stripped 5 bases from V and 4 bases from J, with 9 bases between. CDR3 DNA sequence: TGTGCCAGCAGTCCCGGGGTCTATGGCTACACCTTC. Translated, it gives CASSPGVYGYTF. Filled out from reference TRBV5-6 and TRBJ1-2, the complete variable domain reads DAGVTQSPTHLIKTRGQQVTLRCSPKSGHDTVSWYQQALGQGPQFIFQYYEEEERQRGNFPDRFSGHQFPNYSSELNVNALLLGDSALYLCASSPGVYGYTFGSGTRLTVV.

The chain joins TRBV12-5 to TRBJ1-2; the D is unclear. The V end was cut by 0 bases, the J end by 2 bases, with 13 bases between. This CDR3 has 16 residues. CDR1 is LGHNT, CDR2 FRNRAP, per germline. The CDR3 coding sequence is TGTGCTAGTGGTTTGGTCCCCCCGCCCGAGAACTATGGCTACACCTTC. Encoded protein: CASGLVPPPENYGYTF.

The V call is TRBV5-3, the J call TRBJ2-3; perhaps TRBD2 as D (5 bases). TRBV5-3 is noted as an ORF with a role that remains uncertain. V lost 8 bases, J lost 3 bases, and 16 bases lay in between. CDR3 size: 14 residues. CDR3 DNA sequence: TGTGCCAGCAGCATACCTAGCAGAACAGATACGCAGTATTTT. Its protein is CASSIPSRTDTQYF.

This clone showed up just once. The CDR3 is CASSPRNRNEQFF. CDR3 DNA sequence: TGTGCCAGCAGCCCCCGCAATCGCAATGAGCAGTTCTTC. The chain carries TRBV7-7 and TRBJ2-1; D is unclear. Germline V gene data show CDR1 as SSHAT and CDR2 as FNYEAQ (reference sequence). The CDR3 has 13 residues. The ends were cut back, 5 bases at V and 6 bases at J, with 11 bases in the middle.

As concerns this clone: The same CDR3 arises from other DNA sequences in this sample as well. The chain recombines TRBV7-3 with TRBJ2-2, with TRBD2 as a possible D gene (6 bases). V was pared by 3 bases and J by 4 bases, with 6 bases between. CDR3 size: 13 residues. Looked up from germline, CDR1 is SGHTA and CDR2 is FQGTGA. The CDR3 nucleotides are TGTGCCAGCAGCTTGGGGGGCACCGGGGAGCTGTTTTTT. It yields the protein CASSLGGTGELFF.

The genes are TRBV13 and TRBJ2-7; unclear D gene. The germline V and J ends were trimmed by 6 bases and 3 bases, with 9 bases remaining between them. Germline CDR1 and CDR2: PRHDT and FYEKMQ (reference sequence). This CDR3 comprises 12 residues. DNA of the CDR3: TGTGCCAGCAGTTCCCGGAGCTACGAGCAGTACTTC. Its translation: CASSSRSYEQYF.

V and J are TRBV5-4 and TRBJ2-3; TRBD2 matches at 8 bases. The CDR3 has 17 amino acids. In germline, CDR1 is SGHNT, CDR2 YYREEE (reference sequence). J lost 1 base, V lost 2 bases, and 9 bases had no gene match. The CDR3 DNA reads TGTGCCAGCAGCTTTCTTCCCGGGAGGGTGGGCACAGATACGCAGTATTTT. Translated, it gives CASSFLPGRVGTDTQYF.

The rearrangement joins TRBV25-1 to TRBJ2-7, with D maybe TRBD2 (5 bases). The V gene lost 3 bases and the J gene lost 1 base, with 13 bases spanning the gap. The CDR3 loop spans 15 amino acids. Germline CDR1 reads MGHDK; CDR2 reads SYGVNS. The CDR3 spells CASSDMRVFSYEQYF. In nucleotides, the CDR3 is TGTGCCAGCAGTGATATGAGGGTTTTTTCCTACGAGCAGTACTTC.

The chain employs TRBV28 and TRBJ2-5; 9 bases are shared with TRBD1. CDR3 length: 16 amino acids. CDR1 is MDHEN, CDR2 SYDVKM, per germline. The V gene end was trimmed by 2 bases and the J gene end by 5 bases; junction bases not matched to a gene: 9. The CDR3 region has the DNA TGTGCCAGCAGTTTAGCTCGGACAGGGGTATGGGAGACCCAGTACTTC. Amino acids: CASSLARTGVWETQYF.